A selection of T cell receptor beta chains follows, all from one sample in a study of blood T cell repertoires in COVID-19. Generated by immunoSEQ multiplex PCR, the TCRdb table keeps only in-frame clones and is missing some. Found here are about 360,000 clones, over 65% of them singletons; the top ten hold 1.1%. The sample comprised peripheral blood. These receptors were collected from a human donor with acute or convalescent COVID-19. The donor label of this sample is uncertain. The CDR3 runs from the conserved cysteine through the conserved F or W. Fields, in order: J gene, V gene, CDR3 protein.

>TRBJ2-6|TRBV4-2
CASNGRGTGANVLTF
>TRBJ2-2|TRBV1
CTSSQESDRLADTGELFF
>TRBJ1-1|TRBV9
CASSVNPAGGDTEAFF
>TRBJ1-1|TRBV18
CASSRGPGGYTEAFF
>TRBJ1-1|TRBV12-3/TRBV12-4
CASNGQPNTEAFF
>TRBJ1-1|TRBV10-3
CAIRAPEQSMNTEAFF
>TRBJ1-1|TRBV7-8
CASSQGQGGTEAFF
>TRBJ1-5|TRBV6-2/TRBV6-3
CASSSTGAGNQPQHF
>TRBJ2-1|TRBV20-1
CSAGLVREQFF
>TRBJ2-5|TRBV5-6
CASSLKSSGGLETQYF
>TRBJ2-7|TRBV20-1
CSASEVTGTSQDEQYF
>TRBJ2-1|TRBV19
CASSTMRRGDYNEQFF
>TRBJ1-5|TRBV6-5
CASYEQGAHQPQHF
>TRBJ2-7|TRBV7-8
CASSRDTTYEQYF
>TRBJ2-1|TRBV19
CASSIILGDSTYNEQFF
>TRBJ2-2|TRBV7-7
CASSLRLAGMNTGELFF
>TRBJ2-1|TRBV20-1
CSASTSGRAYNEQFF
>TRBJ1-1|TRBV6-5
CATRRQGNTEAFF
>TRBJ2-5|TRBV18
CASSRNRGQQETQYF
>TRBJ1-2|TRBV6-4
CASRRETGGYTF
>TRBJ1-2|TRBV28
CASSLGDGTNYGYTF
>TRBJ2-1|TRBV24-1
CATSDMLAGGTNEQFF
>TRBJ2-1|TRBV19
CATRMSGGDEQFF
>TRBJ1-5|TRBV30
CAWRGQGGNQPQHF
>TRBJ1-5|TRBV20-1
CSASGDSGNQPQHF
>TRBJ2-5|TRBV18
CASSPDYSLPQYF
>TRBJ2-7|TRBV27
CASSSVSGGSYEQYF
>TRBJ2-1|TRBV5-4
CASSGLAGAKSSYNEQFF
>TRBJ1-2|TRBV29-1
CSVLRGSYGYTF
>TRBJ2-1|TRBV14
CASSPRTSGREQFF
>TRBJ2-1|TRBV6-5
CASTSGSAYNEQFF
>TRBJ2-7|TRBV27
CASRHPGAYEQYF
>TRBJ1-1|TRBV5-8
CASSLMRQPEAFF
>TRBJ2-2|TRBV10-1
CASSESGQVPRELFF
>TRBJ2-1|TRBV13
CASSWTGQSSYNEQFF
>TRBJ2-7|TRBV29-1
CSVEESGSYEQYF
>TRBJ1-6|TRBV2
CASRARDSYNSPLHF
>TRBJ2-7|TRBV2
CASSYGTGVYEQYF
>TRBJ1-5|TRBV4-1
CASKRDRNQPQHF
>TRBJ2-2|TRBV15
CATSGPRTSGRTGELFF
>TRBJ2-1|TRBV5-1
CASSRDAGTGVRHEQFF
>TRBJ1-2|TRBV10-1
CASSDDRNYGYTF
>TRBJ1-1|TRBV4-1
CASSRREMNTEAFF
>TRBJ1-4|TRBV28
CASSLRGQVHEKLFF
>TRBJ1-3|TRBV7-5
CVRSLNSGNGNTIYF
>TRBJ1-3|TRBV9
CASSPSDRGRNTIYF
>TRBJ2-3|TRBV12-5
CASAKRGGGDTQYF
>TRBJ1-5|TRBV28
CASSPPGQHSNQPQHF
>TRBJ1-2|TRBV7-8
CASSSLIRGVANYGYTF
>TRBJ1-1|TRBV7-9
CASSPPASGEAFF
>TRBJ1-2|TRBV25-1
CASSRQDGRANYGYTF
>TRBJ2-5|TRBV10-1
CASSSGLAGKETQYF
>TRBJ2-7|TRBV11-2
CASSTRGGGNSYEQYF
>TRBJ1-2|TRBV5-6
CASSLELGYTF
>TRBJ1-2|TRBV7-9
CASSSTGGADYGYTF